This TCR beta chain was identified in a study of T cells expressing NK-cell markers. About the study: Beta-chain profiling covered CD3+CD56+NKG2C+, CD3+CD56+NKG2C- and CD3+CD56-NKG2C+ sorted subsets. Study-wide results and limits: Dominant NKG2C+ clonotypes in five to seven donors made up roughly 1.0-7.0% of CD8+ T cells.

As concerns this clonotype: What it recognizes is unknown.

The CDR3 totals 16 residues. The germline V gene has CDR1 SGDLS and CDR2 YYNGEE. Synthesis of TCR beta cDNA relied on 5'RACE template switching carrying UMIs. Reanalyzing the 5' RACE reads, TCRdb keeps one entry per CDR3 protein, without DNA. In all, the sample yields roughly 350,000 distinct CDR3 sequences. Sample: blood T cells: a sorted CD56 or NKG2C T cell subset, CD4+ or CD8+ T cells, or bulk PBMC T cells (not recorded which). The sequence was collected from a man aged 18 to 69 in good health. This chain uses TRBV9 with TRBJ2-7; TCRdb proposes TRBD2, but this gene call is untestable without DNA. The CDR3: CASSAALAGSSYEQYF.